These T cell receptor beta chains were read from a single sample in a study of CD8 T cells in Susac syndrome. Using its own MiXCR run on the immunoSEQ multiplex PCR reads, TCRdb lists one record per CDR3 protein. The sample yields approximately 140,000 distinct CDR3 sequences, over 75% seen once. Sequencing was performed on CD8+ T cells from PBMCs. These receptors came from a human donor with multiple sclerosis. The CDR3 runs from the conserved cysteine through the conserved F or W. The order of the fields is CDR3 DNA, CDR3 protein, J gene, D gene, clone size, V gene, CDR3 length. A D gene is named only where the DNA matches it firmly. Not every row has a clone size; where given, it reads once, few, many or a size class.

CDR3 DNA: TGTGCCAGCCTCGGACTAGCGGGGAAGAATGAGCAGTTCTTC; CDR3 protein: CASLGLAGKNEQFF; J gene: TRBJ2-1; D gene: TRBD2; clone size: NA; V gene: TRBV2; CDR3 length: 14
CDR3 DNA: TGTGCCAGCAGAACGAGAACCGGGACAGGGGAGCGAAAACTGTTTTTT; CDR3 protein: CASRTRTGTGERKLFF; J gene: TRBJ1-4; D gene: TRBD1; clone size: NA; V gene: TRBV6-1; CDR3 length: 16
CDR3 DNA: TGTGCCAGCAGCTCAAGCCGGGACAGAGATGAAAAACTGTTTTTT; CDR3 protein: CASSSSRDRDEKLFF; J gene: TRBJ1-4; D gene: TRBD1; clone size: NA; V gene: TRBV5-4; CDR3 length: 15
CDR3 DNA: TGTGCCAGCGGAAGACAGGGAGGGAGAGACAATGAGCAGTTCTTC; CDR3 protein: CASGRQGGRDNEQFF; J gene: TRBJ2-1; D gene: NA; clone size: once; V gene: TRBV7-8; CDR3 length: 15
CDR3 DNA: TGTGCCAGCGACAGGGGTAACACTGAAGCTTTCTTT; CDR3 protein: CASDRGNTEAFF; J gene: TRBJ1-1; D gene: TRBD1; clone size: NA; V gene: TRBV10-3; CDR3 length: 12
CDR3 DNA: TGCAGTGCTAGTTCGCAGGGGCGCGGGGCCTACAATGAGCAGTTCTTC; CDR3 protein: CSASSQGRGAYNEQFF; J gene: TRBJ2-1; D gene: NA; clone size: NA; V gene: TRBV20-1; CDR3 length: 16
CDR3 DNA: TGTGCCAGCAGCCCCTACAATGAGCAGTTCTTC; CDR3 protein: CASSPYNEQFF; J gene: TRBJ2-1; D gene: NA; clone size: NA; V gene: TRBV6-2/TRBV6-3; CDR3 length: 11
CDR3 DNA: TGTGCCAGCAGCTTAAATTTTCTATGGGCCGGGGGCGATACCGGGGAGCTGTTTTTT; CDR3 protein: CASSLNFLWAGGDTGELFF; J gene: TRBJ2-2; D gene: NA; clone size: NA; V gene: TRBV7-8; CDR3 length: 19
CDR3 DNA: TGTGCCAGCAGTCAGGACAGGGACTCCTACGAGCAGTACTTC; CDR3 protein: CASSQDRDSYEQYF; J gene: TRBJ2-7; D gene: TRBD1; clone size: NA; V gene: TRBV2; CDR3 length: 14
CDR3 DNA: TGTGCCAGCAGCTTGGGAGTTGGCTCTGGAAACACCATATATTTT; CDR3 protein: CASSLGVGSGNTIYF; J gene: TRBJ1-3; D gene: NA; clone size: NA; V gene: TRBV7-2; CDR3 length: 15
CDR3 DNA: TGTGCCAGCAGCCGCTCCCGGGACAATGAAAAACTGTTTTTT; CDR3 protein: CASSRSRDNEKLFF; J gene: TRBJ1-4; D gene: NA; clone size: once; V gene: TRBV13; CDR3 length: 14